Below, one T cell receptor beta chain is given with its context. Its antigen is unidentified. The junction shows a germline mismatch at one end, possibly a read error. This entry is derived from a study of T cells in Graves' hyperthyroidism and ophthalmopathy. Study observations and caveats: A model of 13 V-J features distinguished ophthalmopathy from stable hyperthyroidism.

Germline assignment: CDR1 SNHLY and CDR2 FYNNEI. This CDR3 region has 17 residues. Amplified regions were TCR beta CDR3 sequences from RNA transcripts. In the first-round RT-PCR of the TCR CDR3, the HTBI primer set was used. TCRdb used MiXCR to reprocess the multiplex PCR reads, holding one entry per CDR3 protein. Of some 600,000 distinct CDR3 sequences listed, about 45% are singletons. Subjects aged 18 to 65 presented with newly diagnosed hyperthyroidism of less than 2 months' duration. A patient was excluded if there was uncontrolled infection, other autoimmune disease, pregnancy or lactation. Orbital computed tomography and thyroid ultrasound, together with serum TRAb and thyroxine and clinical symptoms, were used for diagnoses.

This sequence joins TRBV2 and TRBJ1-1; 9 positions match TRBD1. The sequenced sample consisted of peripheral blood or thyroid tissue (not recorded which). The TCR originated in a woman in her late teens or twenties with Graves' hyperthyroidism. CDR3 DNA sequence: TGTGCCACCAGTGACCCCGGGACAGGGTCGGGGAACACTGAAGCTTTCTTT. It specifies CATSDPGTGSGNTEAFF.